These 16 T cell receptor beta chains originate from one sample sequenced in a study of cytomegalovirus exposure and HLA in healthy donors. The PCR used 60 Vbeta and 13 Jbeta primers. Data came from immunoSEQ multiplex PCR; TCRdb stores just in-frame clones and leaves some out. Its clone listing holds 70,000 to 90,000 clones. Input material: PBMCs. Receptor source: a man aged 18 to 29 in good health and CMV-seropositive.

J is TRBJ1-3 and V is TRBV4-1; 7 bases fit TRBD1. Germline values: CDR1 MGHRA, CDR2 YSYEKL. J was trimmed by 6 bases and V by 8 bases; bases with no gene match: 10. This CDR3 has 14 residues. The CDR3 sequence is CASSSRQGENTIYF. DNA for the CDR3: TGCGCCAGCTCCTCCCGACAGGGTGAAAACACCATATATTTT.

The chain recombines TRBV9 with TRBJ2-2; 9 nucleotides align to TRBD2. Per germline, CDR1 SGDLS and CDR2 YYNGEE. This CDR3 is 15 amino acids long. V lost 9 bases, J lost 3 bases, and 9 bases stayed unmatched. CDR3 amino acids: CATSSGGPDTGELFF. Here the CDR3 DNA reads TGTGCCACCAGTAGCGGGGGACCGGACACCGGGGAGCTGTTTTTT. Based on the CDR3 plus reference TRBV9 and TRBJ2-2, the full variable domain is DSGVTQTPKHLITATGQRVTLRCSPRSGDLSVYWYQQSLDQGLQFLIQYYNGEERAKGNILERFSAQQFPDLHSELNLSSLELGDSALYFCATSSGGPDTGELFFGEGSRLTVL.

This chain connects TRBV4-2 to TRBJ2-7; D gene unclear. V lost 0 bases and J lost 3, with 33 bases in between. Germline CDR1 is LGHNA and CDR2 is YNFKEQ. The CDR3 sequence is 22 residues long. For the CDR3, the DNA is TGTGCCAGCAGCCAAGATTTGACCGGATCGATCTCTCCTCGGAAAAACTACTACGAGCAGTACTTC. This codes for CASSQDLTGSISPRKNYYEQYF.

This chain joins TRBV6-1 and TRBJ1-6; 10 bases align to TRBD1. Trimming cost V 2 bases and J 10 bases; bases outside gene matches: 8. CDR3 length equals 16 residues. Germline V gene data show CDR1 as MNHNS and CDR2 as SASEGT. The CDR3 DNA reads TGTGCCAGCAGTGAAAGTTCGGGACAGGGGTACTCACCCCTCCACTTT. This gives the protein CASSESSGQGYSPLHF.

V usage is TRBV6-6 and J usage is TRBJ2-7; TRBD2 might be the D (5 bases). The germline V gene has CDR1 MNHNY and CDR2 SVGAGI (reference sequence). V gave up 6 bases and J gave up 3 bases, with 12 bases separating them. This CDR3 has 13 residues. In nucleotides, the CDR3 is TGTGCCAGCAGCTCCGGACTGGACTACGAGCAGTACTTC. It codes for CASSSGLDYEQYF.

The V gene is TRBV10-3, the J gene TRBJ1-2; D may be TRBD1 (6 bases). Germline V CDR1 and CDR2: ENHRY, SYGVKD. The CDR3 loop spans 16 amino acids. Trimming removed 4 bases at V and 3 bases at J, with 18 bases between. CDR3 nucleotides: TGTGCCATCAGTGGAACACAGGGTCCTTGGGACTATGGCTACACCTTC. Translated, it gives CAISGTQGPWDYGYTF.

This chain joins TRBV6-6 and TRBJ1-1, with 7 nucleotides matching TRBD1. CDR1 is MNHNY and CDR2 is SVGAGI in the germline V gene (reference sequence). There are 14 residues in the CDR3. V shed 4 bases, J shed 0 bases, and the junction held 2 bases outside the gene matches. CDR3 in amino acids: CASSSRGLNTEAFF. The DNA for the CDR3 is TGTGCCAGCAGTTCGAGGGGGCTGAACACTGAAGCTTTCTTT.

The gene calls are TRBV2 and TRBJ2-1, with D unresolved. Germline CDR1 and CDR2: SNHLY and FYNNEI. Trimming took off 3 bases at V and 6 bases at J, with 12 bases between the two ends. The CDR3 has 14 residues. CDR3 coding DNA: TGTGCCAGCAGTGAGGGTTTGCAGGTCAATGAGCAGTTCTTC. Protein sequence: CASSEGLQVNEQFF. Full variable domain (missing parts from reference TRBV2 and TRBJ2-1): EPEVTQTPSHQVTQMGQEVILRCVPISNHLYFYWYRQILGQKVEFLVSFYNNEISEKSEIFDDQFSVERPDGSNFTLKIRSTKLEDSAMYFCASSEGLQVNEQFFGPGTRLTVL.

V gene TRBV7-2 combines with J gene TRBJ2-5; D is perhaps TRBD2 (5 bases). The closer fit of TRBJ2-7 to the DNA end suggests the J call may be wrong. Germline CDR1 SGHTA, CDR2 FQGNSA. The length of the CDR3 is 13 residues. The DNA for the CDR3 is TGTGCCAGCAGCTTAGGACTAAGCTACGAGCAGTACTTC. It specifies CASSLGLSYEQYF.

The V call is TRBV2, the J call TRBJ1-2; D gene uncertain. CDR3 length equals 11 residues. Trimming took off 8 bases at V and 3 bases at J, with 7 bases between the two ends. The germline gives CDR1 SNHLY, CDR2 FYNNEI. This chain's CDR3 is CASEGDYGYTF. In DNA form, the CDR3 reads TGTGCCAGCGAGGGAGACTATGGCTACACCTTC.

V is TRBV2 and J is TRBJ1-2; D is unresolved. V lost 4 bases and J lost 3, with 12 bases in between. Germline lookup yields CDR1 SNHLY and CDR2 FYNNEI. CDR3 size: 14 residues. The CDR3 nucleotides read TGTGCCAGCAGTGTGTTCCGCGAGTACTATGGCTACACCTTC. Residues: CASSVFREYYGYTF.

The chain links TRBV11-3 to TRBJ2-3; 8 bases are shared with TRBD1. The germline V gene has CDR1 SGHNT and CDR2 YENEEA. V lost 5 bases, J lost 2 bases, and 3 bases stayed unmatched. The length of the CDR3 is 14 residues. CDR3 nucleotide sequence: TGTGCCAGCAGCCAGGGGGCGTCCACAGATACGCAGTATTTT. It specifies CASSQGASTDTQYF.

The genes are TRBV25-1 and TRBJ1-2, with a possible D match to TRBD1 (6 bases). The CDR3 spans 14 residues. The germline V and J ends were trimmed by 0 bases and 9 bases, with 14 bases remaining between them. Germline values: CDR1 MGHDK, CDR2 SYGVNS. The CDR3 DNA sequence: TGTGCCAGCAGTGAATATGCTACAGGGTCGAGCTACACCTTC. This codes for CASSEYATGSSYTF.

CDR3 bases: TGTGCCAGCAGCTCACAGGGGGCACGGAACACTGAAGCTTTCTTT. It is translated as CASSSQGARNTEAFF. The chain couples TRBV7-9 to TRBJ1-1; 9 nucleotides match TRBD1. Germline loops: CDR1 SEHNR, CDR2 FQNEAQ (reference sequence). The CDR3 sequence is 15 residues long. V lost 4 bases, J lost 1 base, and 4 bases stayed unmatched.

This chain uses TRBV5-1 with TRBJ1-1, with 8 positions matching TRBD1. After removal of 7 bases from V and 2 bases from J, the junction contained 25 bases not matched to a gene. This CDR3 comprises 20 residues. The V gene's germline CDR1 is SGHRS and CDR2 YFSETQ. CDR3 bases: TGCGCCAGCCCAGCCGAGACTCCCTCAGGGGGCGACGGGGGTAACACTGAAGCTTTCTTT. Encoded protein: CASPAETPSGGDGGNTEAFF.

The chain recombines TRBV19 with TRBJ1-5, with 8 bases identical to TRBD1. The CDR3 runs to 15 residues. V lost 6 bases to trimming and J lost 6 bases; unmatched junction nucleotides: 10. Germline CDR1 and CDR2: LNHDA and SQIVND (reference sequence). CDR3: CASSGDRRAGQPQHF. CDR3 DNA: TGTGCCAGTAGCGGGGACAGGCGAGCGGGTCAGCCCCAGCATTTT.